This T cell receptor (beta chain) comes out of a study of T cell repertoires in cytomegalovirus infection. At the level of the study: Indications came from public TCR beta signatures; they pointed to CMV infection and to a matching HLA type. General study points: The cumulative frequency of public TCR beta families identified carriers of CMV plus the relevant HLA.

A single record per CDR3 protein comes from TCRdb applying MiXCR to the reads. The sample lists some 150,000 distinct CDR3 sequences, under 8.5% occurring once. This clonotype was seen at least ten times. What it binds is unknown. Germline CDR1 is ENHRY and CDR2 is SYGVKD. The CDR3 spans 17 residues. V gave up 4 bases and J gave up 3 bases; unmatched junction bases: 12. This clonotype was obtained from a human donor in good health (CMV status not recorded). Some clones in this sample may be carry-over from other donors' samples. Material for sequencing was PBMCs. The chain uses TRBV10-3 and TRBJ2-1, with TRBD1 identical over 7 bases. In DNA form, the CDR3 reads TGTGCCATCAGTGCCTCAGGACAGGCTGGTATCTACAATGAGCAGTTCTTC. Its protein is CAISASGQAGIYNEQFF.